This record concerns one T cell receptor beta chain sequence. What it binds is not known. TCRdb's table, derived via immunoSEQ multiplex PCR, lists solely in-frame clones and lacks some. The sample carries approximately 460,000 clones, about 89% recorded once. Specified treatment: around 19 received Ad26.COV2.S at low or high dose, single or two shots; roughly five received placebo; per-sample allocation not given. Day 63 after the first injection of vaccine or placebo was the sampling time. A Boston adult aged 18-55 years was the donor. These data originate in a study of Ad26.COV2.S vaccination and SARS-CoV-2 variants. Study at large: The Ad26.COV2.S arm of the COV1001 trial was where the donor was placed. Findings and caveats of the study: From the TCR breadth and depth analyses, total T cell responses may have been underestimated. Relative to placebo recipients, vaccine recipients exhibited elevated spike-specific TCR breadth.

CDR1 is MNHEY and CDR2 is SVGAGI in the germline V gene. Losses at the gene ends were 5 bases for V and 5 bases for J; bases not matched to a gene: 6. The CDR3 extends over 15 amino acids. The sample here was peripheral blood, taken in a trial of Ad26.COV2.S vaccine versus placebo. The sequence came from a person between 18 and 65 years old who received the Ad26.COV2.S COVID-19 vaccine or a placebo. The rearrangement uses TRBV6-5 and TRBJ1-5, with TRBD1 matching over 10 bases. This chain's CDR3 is CASSLRGTGDQPQHF. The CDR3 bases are TGTGCCAGCAGTCTACGGGGGACAGGGGATCAGCCCCAGCATTTT.